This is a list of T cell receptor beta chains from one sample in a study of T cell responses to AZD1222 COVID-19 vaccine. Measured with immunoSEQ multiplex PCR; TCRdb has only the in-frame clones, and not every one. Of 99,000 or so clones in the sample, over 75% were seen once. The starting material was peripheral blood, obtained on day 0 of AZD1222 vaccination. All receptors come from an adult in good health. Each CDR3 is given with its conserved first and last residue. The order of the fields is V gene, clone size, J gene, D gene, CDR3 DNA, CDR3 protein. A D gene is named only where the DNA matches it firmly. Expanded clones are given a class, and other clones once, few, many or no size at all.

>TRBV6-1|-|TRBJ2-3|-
TGTGCCAGCAGTGATGGGTGGGCAGATACGCAGTATTTT
CASSDGWADTQYF
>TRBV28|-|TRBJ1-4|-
TGTGCCAGCAGTTCCCTGGTGGGGCCTCTTAATGAAAAACTGTTTTTT
CASSSLVGPLNEKLFF
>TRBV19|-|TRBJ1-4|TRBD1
TGTGCCAGTAGTACTAACAGGGGGCAGGGTGAAAAACTGTTTTTT
CASSTNRGQGEKLFF
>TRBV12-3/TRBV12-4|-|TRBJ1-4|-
TGTGCCAGCAGTTTAGGCAGGAATGAAAAACTGTTTTTT
CASSLGRNEKLFF
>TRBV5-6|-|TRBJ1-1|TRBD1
TGTGCCAGCAGCTTGTATGGACAGGGAGGAAGACGGAACACTGAAGCTTTCTTT
CASSLYGQGGRRNTEAFF
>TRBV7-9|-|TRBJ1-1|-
TGTGCCAGCAGCTTAGTAGATAGCACTGAAGCTTTCTTT
CASSLVDSTEAFF
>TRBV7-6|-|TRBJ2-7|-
TGTGCCAGCAGCACCCAGGGACCAGATGGGTCCTACGAGCAGTACTTC
CASSTQGPDGSYEQYF
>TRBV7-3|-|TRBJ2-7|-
TGTGCCAGCAGCTTAATCTTCGGGGACGAGCAGTACTTC
CASSLIFGDEQYF
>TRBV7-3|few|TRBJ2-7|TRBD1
TGTGCCAGCAGCCCTTCCGGGACAGGGAGCTACGAGCAGTACTTC
CASSPSGTGSYEQYF
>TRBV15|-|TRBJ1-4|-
TGTGCCACCAGCAGCACCAAAACAGAAACTAATGAAAAACTGTTTTTT
CATSSTKTETNEKLFF
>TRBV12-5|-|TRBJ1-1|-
TGTGCTAGTGGTTTGGTAGGTACGGGAAAAATGAACACTGAAGCTTTCTTT
CASGLVGTGKMNTEAFF
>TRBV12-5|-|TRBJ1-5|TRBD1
TGTGCTAGTGGGTCAATACGGGACAGGATTTCCTTGAATAGCAATCAGCCCCAGCATTTT
CASGSIRDRISLNSNQPQHF
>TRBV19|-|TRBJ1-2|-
TGTGCCAGTAGTATAATAGGGCCGCTAAATGGCTACACCTTC
CASSIIGPLNGYTF
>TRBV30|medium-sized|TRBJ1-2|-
TGTGCCTGGAGTGTACTTGGGGGTTTGGTGGGCTACACCTTC
CAWSVLGGLVGYTF
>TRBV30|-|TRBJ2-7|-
TGTGCCTGGAGACGGGAATTCTACGAGCAGTACTTC
CAWRREFYEQYF
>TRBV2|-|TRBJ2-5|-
TGTGCCAGCAGTGACTTAGGGGCGGGGGAGACCCAGTACTTC
CASSDLGAGETQYF
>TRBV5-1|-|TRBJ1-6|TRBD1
TGCGCCAGCAGCTTGGAGGGACAGGCGGATTCACCCCTCCACTTT
CASSLEGQADSPLHF
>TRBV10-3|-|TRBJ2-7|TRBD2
TGTGCCATCAGTGAGTCGAAGCTAGCGGGGGGTTGGGAGCAGTACTTC
CAISESKLAGGWEQYF
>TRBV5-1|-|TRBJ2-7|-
TGCGCCAGCAGCTCTGGGACTGGGAGCTCCTACGAGCAGTACTTC
CASSSGTGSSYEQYF
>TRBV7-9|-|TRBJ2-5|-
TGTGCCAGCAGCGACAGATCCCAAGAGACCCAGTACTTC
CASSDRSQETQYF
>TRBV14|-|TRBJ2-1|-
TGTGCCAGCAGCAACAGGTTCTACAATGAGCAGTTCTTC
CASSNRFYNEQFF
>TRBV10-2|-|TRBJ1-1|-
TGCGCCGCCACTGGCATGAACACTGAAGCTTTCTTT
CAATGMNTEAFF
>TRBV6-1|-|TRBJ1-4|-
TGTGCCAGCAGTGATCACTCTTATGCAACTAATGAAAAACTGTTTTTT
CASSDHSYATNEKLFF
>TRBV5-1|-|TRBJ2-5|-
TGCGCCAGCAGCTCGACCACTTATGAGACCCAGTACTTC
CASSSTTYETQYF
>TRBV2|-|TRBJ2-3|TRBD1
TGTGCCAGCAGTGGGACAGGGGGAAGCACAGATACGCAGTATTTT
CASSGTGGSTDTQYF
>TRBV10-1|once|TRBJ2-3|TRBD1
TGCGCCAGCAGTGGGACAGGGACCTGGCCAGATACGCAGTATTTT
CASSGTGTWPDTQYF